This section outlines one T cell receptor (beta chain) sequence together with its context. The germline CDR1 and CDR2 sequences are SGHKS and YYEKEE (reference sequence). Trimming removed 1 base from V and 0 bases from J, with 9 bases in between. This CDR3 has 15 residues. This sample was taken from a study of blood T cell repertoires in COVID-19. Only in-frame clones appear in the TCRdb table, and some are missing; sequencing was by immunoSEQ multiplex PCR. Here the sample spans fewer than 400,000 clones, around 84% being singletons. This TCR was sampled from a human donor in a cohort sampled during active COVID-19. The chain uses TRBV5-5 and TRBJ2-3, with no clear D. Sequencing used peripheral blood. The CDR3 is CASSLWAASTDTQYF. The DNA of the CDR3 is TGTGCCAGCAGCTTGTGGGCAGCTAGCACAGATACGCAGTATTTT.